The clone carrying this T cell receptor beta chain came up once. Per germline, CDR1 SGHRS and CDR2 YFSETQ. The ends lost 0 bases at V and 1 base at J; junction bases unmatched: 5. This CDR3 has 16 amino acids. These data are taken from a study of blood T cell repertoires in COVID-19. Across the whole study: There were acute and convalescent COVID-19 samples, and they came from the United States, Italy and Spain. T cells, B-cell-depleted T cells, or PBMCs supplied cDNA or gDNA.

In the original analysis: Reference gene primers were amplified, and this amplification served to estimate nucleated cell counts. Using immunoSEQ multiplex PCR, the repertoire was profiled, and TCRdb retains in-frame clones only, with some absent. That table supplies the V and J calls and clone size; D and trimming were determined from the DNA. Found here are about 80,000 clones, about 85% of them singletons; the top ten hold around 9%. The chain carries TRBV5-1 and TRBJ2-5, with 8 positions matching TRBD2. This receptor was obtained from a human donor in a cohort sampled during active COVID-19. The specimen sequenced was peripheral blood. CDR3 amino acids: CASSLGATSVQETQYF. CDR3 nucleotide sequence: TGCGCCAGCAGCTTGGGGGCGACTAGCGTCCAAGAGACCCAGTACTTC.